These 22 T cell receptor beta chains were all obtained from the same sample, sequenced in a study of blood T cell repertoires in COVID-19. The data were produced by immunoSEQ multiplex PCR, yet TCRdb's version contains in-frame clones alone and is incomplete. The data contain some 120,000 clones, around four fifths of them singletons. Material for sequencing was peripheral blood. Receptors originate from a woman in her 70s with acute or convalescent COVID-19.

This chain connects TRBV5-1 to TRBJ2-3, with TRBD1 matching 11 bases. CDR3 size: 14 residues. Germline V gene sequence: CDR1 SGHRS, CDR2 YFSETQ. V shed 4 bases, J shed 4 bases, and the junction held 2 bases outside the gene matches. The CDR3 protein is CASSEGQGADTQYF. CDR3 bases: TGCGCCAGCAGCGAGGGACAGGGGGCAGATACGCAGTATTTT. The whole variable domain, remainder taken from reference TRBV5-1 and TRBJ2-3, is KAGVTQTPRYLIKTRGQQVTLSCSPISGHRSVSWYQQTPGQGLQFLFEYFSETQRNKGNFPGRFSGRQFSNSRSEMNVSTLELGDSALYLCASSEGQGADTQYFGPGTRLTVL.

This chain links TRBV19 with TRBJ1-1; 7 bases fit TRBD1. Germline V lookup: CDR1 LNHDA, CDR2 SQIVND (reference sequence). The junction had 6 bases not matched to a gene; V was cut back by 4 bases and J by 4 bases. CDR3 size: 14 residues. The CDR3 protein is CASSTYRGGTEAFF. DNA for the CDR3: TGTGCCAGTAGTACCTACAGGGGTGGCACTGAAGCTTTCTTT.

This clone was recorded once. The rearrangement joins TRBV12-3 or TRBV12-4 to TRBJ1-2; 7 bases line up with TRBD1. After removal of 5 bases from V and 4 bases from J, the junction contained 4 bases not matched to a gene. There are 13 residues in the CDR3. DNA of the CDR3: TGTGCCAGCAGTGCCGACAGGGTCTATGGCTACACCTTC. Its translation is CASSADRVYGYTF.

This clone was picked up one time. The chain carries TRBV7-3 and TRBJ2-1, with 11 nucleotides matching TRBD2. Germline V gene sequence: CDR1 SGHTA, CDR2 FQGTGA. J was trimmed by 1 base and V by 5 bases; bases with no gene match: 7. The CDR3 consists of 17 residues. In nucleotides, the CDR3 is TGTGCCAGCAGCCCGACTAGCGGGATGGAGTCCTACAATGAGCAGTTCTTC. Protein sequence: CASSPTSGMESYNEQFF.

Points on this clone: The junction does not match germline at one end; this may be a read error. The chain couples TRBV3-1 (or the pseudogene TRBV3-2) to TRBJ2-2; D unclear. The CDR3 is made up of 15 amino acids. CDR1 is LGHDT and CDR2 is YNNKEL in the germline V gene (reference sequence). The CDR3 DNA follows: TGTGCCAGCAGCCAAGGGGCTGTCGACACGGGGGAGCTGTTTTTT. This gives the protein CASSQGAVDTGELFF.

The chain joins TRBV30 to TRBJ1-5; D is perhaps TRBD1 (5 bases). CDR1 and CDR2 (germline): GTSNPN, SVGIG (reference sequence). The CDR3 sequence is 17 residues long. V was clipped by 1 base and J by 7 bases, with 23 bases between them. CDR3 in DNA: TGTGCCTGGAGTGATGGGGGGAGTTCTAAGGCTCGGCAGCCCCAGCATTTT. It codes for CAWSDGGSSKARQPQHF.

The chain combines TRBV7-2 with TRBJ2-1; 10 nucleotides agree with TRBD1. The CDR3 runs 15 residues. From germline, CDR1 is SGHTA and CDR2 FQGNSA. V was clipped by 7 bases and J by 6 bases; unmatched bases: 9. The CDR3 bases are TGTGCCAGCACTATAAGACAGGGGGCCGTCAATGAGCAGTTCTTC. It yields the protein CASTIRQGAVNEQFF.

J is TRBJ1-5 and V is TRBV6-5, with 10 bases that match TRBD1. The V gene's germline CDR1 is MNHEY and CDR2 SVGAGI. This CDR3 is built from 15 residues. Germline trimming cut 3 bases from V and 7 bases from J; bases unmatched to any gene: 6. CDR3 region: CASSYRGQGRQPQHF. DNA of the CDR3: TGTGCCAGCAGTTATCGGGGACAGGGGAGGCAGCCCCAGCATTTT.

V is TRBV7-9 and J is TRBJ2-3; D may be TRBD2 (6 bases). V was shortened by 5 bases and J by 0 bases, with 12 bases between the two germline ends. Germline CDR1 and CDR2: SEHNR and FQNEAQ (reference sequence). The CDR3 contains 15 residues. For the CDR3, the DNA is TGTGCCAGCAGCGCGGGACTTGCTAGCACAGATACGCAGTATTTT. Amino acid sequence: CASSAGLASTDTQYF. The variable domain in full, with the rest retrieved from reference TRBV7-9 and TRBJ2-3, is DTGVSQNPRHKITKRGQNVTFRCDPISEHNRLYWYRQTLGQGPEFLTYFQNEAQLEKSRLLSDRFSAERPKGSFSTLEIQRTEQGDSAMYLCASSAGLASTDTQYFGPGTRLTVL.

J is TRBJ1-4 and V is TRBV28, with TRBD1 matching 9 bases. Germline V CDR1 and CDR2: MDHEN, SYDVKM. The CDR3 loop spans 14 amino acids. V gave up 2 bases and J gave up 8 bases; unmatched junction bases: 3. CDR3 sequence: CASSLGQGFEKLFF. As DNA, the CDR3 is TGTGCCAGCAGTTTAGGACAGGGGTTCGAAAAACTGTTTTTT.

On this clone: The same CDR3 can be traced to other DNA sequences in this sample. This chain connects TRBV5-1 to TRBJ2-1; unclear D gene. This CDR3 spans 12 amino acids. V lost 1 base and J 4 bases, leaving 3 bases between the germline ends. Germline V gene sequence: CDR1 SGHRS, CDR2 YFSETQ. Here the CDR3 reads CASSLQYNEQFF. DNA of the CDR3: TGCGCCAGCAGCTTGCAGTACAATGAGCAGTTCTTC.

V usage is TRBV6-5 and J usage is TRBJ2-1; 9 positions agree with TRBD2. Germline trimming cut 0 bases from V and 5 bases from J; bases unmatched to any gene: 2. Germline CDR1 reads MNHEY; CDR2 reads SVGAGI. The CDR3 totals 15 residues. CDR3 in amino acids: CASSYSQRGDNEQFF. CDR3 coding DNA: TGTGCCAGCAGTTACTCACAGCGGGGGGACAATGAGCAGTTCTTC.

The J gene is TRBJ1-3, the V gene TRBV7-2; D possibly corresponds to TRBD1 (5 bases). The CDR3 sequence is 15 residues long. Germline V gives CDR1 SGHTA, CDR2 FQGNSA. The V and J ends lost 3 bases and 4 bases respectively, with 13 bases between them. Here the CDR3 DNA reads TGTGCCAGCAGCTTGGTCGGGGGATCAGGAAACACCATATATTTT. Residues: CASSLVGGSGNTIYF.

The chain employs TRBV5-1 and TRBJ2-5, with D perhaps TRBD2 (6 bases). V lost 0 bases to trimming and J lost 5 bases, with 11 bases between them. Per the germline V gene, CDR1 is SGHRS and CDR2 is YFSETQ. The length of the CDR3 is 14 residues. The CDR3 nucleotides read TGCGCCAGCAGCTTGGCAACTAGCTCGGAGACCCAGTACTTC. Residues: CASSLATSSETQYF.

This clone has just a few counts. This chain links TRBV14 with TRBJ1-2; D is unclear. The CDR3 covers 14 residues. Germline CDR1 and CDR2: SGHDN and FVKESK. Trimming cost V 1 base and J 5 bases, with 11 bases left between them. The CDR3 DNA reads TGTGCCAGCAGCCAAGGCCGCACCGGGTATGGCTACACCTTC. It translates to CASSQGRTGYGYTF.

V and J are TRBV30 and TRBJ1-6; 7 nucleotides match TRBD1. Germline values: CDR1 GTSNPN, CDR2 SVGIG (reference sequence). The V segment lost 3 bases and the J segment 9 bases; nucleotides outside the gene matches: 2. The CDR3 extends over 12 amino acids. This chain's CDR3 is CAWSHRGSPLHF. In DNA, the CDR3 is TGTGCCTGGAGCCACAGGGGTTCACCCCTCCACTTT.

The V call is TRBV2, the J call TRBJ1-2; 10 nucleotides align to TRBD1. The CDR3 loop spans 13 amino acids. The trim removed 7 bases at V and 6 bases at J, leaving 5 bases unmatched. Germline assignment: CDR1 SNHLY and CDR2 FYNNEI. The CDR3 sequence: CASNRQGANGYTF. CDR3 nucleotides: TGTGCCAGCAATCGACAGGGGGCGAATGGCTACACCTTC.

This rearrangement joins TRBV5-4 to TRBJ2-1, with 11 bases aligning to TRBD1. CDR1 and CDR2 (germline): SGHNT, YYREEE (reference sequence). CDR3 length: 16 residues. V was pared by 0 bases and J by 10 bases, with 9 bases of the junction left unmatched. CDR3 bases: TGTGCCAGCAGCTTGGAGGGGGACAGGGGGTCTAACGAGCAGTTCTTC. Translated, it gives CASSLEGDRGSNEQFF. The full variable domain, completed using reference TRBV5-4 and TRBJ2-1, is ETGVTQSPTHLIKTRGQQVTLRCSSQSGHNTVSWYQQALGQGPQFIFQYYREEENGRGNFPPRFSGLQFPNYSSELNVNALELDDSALYLCASSLEGDRGSNEQFFGPGTRLTVL.

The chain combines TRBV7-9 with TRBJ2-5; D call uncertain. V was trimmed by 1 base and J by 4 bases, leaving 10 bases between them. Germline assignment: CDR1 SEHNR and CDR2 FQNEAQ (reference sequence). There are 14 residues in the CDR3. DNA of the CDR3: TGTGCCAGCAGCTTAGGCGTTAGCTTAGAGACCCAGTACTTC. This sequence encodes CASSLGVSLETQYF.

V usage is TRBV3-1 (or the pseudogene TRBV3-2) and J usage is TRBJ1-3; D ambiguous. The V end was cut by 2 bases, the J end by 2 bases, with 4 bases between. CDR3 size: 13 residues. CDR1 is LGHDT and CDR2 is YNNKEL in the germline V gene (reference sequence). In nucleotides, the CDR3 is TGTGCCAGCAGCCAAACAGCTGGAAACACCATATATTTT. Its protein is CASSQTAGNTIYF.

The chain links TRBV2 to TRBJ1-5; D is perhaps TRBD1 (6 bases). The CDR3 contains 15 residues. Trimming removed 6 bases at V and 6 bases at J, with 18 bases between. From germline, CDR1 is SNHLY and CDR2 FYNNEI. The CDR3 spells CASSLGAGVGQPQHF. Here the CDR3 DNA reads TGTGCCAGCAGCCTCGGGGCAGGGGTGGGTCAGCCCCAGCATTTT.

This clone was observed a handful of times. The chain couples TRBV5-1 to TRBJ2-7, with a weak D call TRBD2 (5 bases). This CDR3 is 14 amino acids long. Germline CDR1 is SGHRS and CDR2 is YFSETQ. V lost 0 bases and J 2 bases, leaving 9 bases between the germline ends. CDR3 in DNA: TGCGCCAGCAGCTTGGTCCGGGGTCCCTACGAGCAGTACTTC. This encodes CASSLVRGPYEQYF.